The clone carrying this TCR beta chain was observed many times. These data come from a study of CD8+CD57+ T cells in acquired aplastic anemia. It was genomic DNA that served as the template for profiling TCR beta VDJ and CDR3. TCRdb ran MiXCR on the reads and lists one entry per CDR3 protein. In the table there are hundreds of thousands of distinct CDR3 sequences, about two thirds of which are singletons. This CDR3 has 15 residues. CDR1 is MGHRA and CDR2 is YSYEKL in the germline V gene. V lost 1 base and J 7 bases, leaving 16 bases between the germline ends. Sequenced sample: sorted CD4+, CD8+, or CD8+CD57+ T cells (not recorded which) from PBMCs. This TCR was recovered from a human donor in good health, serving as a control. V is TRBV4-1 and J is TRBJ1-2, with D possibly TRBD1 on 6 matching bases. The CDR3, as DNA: TGCGCCAGCAGCCAAGTTTCCGGGGGCGCGAGTGGCTACACCTTC. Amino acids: CASSQVSGGASGYTF.